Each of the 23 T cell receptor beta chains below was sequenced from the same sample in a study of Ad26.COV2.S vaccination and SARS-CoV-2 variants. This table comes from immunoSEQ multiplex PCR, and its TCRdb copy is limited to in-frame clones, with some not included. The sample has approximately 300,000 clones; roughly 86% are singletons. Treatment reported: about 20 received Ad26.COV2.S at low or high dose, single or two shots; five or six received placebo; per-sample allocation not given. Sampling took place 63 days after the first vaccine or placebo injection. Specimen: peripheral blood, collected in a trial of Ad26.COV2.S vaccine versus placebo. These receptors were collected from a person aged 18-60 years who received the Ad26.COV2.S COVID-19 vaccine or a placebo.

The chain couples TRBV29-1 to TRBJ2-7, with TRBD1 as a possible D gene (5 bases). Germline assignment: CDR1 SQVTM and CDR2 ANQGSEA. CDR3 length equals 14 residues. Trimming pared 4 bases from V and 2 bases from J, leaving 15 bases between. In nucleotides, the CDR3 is TGCAGCGTTGGGTGGGGCCAACGTACCTACGAGCAGTACTTC. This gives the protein CSVGWGQRTYEQYF.

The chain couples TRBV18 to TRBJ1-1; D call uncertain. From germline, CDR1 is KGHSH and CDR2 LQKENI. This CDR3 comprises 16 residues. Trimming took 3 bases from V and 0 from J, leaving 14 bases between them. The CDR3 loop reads CASSPRGGPMNTEAFF. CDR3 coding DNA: TGTGCCAGCTCACCTCGGGGAGGGCCTATGAACACTGAAGCTTTCTTT.

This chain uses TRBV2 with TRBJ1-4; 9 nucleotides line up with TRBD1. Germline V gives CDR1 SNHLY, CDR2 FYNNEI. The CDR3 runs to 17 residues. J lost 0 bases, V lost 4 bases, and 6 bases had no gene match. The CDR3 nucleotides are TGTGCCAGCAGTGTACAGGGGGCGGCTGCAACTAATGAAAAACTGTTTTTT. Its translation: CASSVQGAAATNEKLFF.

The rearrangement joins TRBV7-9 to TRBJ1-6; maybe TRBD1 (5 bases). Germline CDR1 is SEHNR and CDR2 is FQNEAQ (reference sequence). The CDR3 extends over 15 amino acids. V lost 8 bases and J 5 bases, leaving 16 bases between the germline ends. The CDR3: CASLRSEGNNSPLHF. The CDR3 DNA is TGTGCCAGCCTCCGGTCGGAGGGGAATAATTCACCCCTCCACTTT.

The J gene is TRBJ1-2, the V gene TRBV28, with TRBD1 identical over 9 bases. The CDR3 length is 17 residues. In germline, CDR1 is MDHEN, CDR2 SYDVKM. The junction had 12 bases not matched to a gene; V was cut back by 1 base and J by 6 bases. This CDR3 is CASSLSGDRDRSHGYTF. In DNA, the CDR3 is TGTGCCAGCAGTTTATCTGGGGACAGGGACAGGTCCCATGGCTACACCTTC.

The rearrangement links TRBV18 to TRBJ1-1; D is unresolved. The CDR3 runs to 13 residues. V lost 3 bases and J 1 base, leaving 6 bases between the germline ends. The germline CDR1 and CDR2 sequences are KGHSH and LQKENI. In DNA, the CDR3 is TGTGCCAGCTCACCGAATCAGAACACTGAAGCTTTCTTT. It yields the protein CASSPNQNTEAFF.

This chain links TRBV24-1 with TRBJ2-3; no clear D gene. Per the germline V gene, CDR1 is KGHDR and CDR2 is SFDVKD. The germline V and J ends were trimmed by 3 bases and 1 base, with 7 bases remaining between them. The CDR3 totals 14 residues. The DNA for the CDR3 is TGTGCCACCAGTGATACGCTTCGCACAGATACGCAGTATTTT. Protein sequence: CATSDTLRTDTQYF.

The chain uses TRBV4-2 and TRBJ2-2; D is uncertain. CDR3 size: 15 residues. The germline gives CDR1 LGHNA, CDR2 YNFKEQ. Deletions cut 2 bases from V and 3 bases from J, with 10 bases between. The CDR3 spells CASSQRSRDTGELFF. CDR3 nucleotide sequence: TGTGCCAGCAGCCAACGTAGCAGAGACACCGGGGAGCTGTTTTTT.

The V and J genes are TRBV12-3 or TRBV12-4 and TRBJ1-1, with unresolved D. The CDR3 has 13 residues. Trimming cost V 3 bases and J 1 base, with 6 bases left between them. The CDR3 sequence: CASSLEQNTEAFF. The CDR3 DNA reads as TGTGCCAGCAGTTTGGAACAGAACACTGAAGCTTTCTTT.

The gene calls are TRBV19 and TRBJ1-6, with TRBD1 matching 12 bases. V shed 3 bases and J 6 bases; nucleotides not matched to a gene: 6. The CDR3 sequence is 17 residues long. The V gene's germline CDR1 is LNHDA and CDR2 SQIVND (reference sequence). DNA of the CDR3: TGTGCCAGTAGTATCTTAGGGGGACAGGGGGCTAATTCACCCCTCCACTTT. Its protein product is CASSILGGQGANSPLHF. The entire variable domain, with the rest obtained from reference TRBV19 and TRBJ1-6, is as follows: DGGITQSPKYLFRKEGQNVTLSCEQNLNHDAMYWYRQDPGQGLRLIYYSQIVNDFQKGDIAEGYSVSREKKESFPLTVTSAQKNPTAFYLCASSILGGQGANSPLHFGNGTRLTVT.

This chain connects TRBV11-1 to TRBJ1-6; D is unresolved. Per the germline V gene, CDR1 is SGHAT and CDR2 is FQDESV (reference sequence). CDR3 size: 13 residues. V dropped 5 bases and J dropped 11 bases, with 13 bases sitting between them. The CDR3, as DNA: TGTGCCAGCAGCCCGGGAGCCTCAACACCCCTCCACTTT. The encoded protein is CASSPGASTPLHF.

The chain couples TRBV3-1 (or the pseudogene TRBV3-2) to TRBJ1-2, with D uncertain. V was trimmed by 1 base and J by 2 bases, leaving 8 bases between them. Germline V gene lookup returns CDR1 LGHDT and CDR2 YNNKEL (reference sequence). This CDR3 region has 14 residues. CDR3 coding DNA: TGTGCCAGCAGCCAAGGGTCCCGAAACTATGGCTACACCTTC. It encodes CASSQGSRNYGYTF.

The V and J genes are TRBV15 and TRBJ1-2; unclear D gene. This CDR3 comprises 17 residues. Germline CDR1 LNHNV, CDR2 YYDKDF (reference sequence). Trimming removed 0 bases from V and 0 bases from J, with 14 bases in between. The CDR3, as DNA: TGTGCCACCAGCAGAGATGATAGGAGGCCCACTAACTATGGCTACACCTTC. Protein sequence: CATSRDDRRPTNYGYTF.

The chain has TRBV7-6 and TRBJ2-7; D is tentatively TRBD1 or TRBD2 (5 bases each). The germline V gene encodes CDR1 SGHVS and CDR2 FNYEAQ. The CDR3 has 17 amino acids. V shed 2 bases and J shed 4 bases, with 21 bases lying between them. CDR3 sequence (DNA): TGTGCCAGCAGCTTAAGTCAAACCGGGGCAGAATCTTACGAGCAGTACTTC. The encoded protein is CASSLSQTGAESYEQYF.

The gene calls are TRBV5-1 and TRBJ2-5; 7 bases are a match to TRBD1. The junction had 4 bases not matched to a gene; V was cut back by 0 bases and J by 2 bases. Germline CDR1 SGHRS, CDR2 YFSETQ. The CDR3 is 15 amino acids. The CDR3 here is CASSLETGQQETQYF. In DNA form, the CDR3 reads TGCGCCAGCAGCTTGGAGACAGGGCAACAAGAGACCCAGTACTTC.

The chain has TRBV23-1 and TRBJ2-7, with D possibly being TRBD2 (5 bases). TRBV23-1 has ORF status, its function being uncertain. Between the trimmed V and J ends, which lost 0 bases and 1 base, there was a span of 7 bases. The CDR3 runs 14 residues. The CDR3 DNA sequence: TGCGCCAGCAGTCAATCAACGGGGTCCTACGAGCAGTACTTC. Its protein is CASSQSTGSYEQYF.

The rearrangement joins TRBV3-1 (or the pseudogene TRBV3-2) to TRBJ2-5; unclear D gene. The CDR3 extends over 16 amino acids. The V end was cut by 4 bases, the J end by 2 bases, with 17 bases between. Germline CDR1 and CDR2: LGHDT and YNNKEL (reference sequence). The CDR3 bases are TGTGCCAGCAGCCCGACGATGGACCGAAATCAAGAGACCCAGTACTTC. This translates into CASSPTMDRNQETQYF.

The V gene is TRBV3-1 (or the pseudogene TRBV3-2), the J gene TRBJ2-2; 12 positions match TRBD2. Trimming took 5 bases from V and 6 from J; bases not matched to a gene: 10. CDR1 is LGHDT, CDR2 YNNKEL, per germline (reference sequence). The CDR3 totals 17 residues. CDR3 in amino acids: CASSFLAGTSGSGELFF. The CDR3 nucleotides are TGTGCCAGCAGCTTTCTTGCAGGGACTAGCGGGTCCGGGGAGCTGTTTTTT.

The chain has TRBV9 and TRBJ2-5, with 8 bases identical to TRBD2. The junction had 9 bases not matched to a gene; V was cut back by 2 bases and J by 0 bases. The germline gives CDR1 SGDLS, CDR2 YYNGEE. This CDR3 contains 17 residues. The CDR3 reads CASSVRGGPIDQETQYF. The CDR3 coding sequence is TGTGCCAGCAGCGTCCGCGGGGGGCCAATCGACCAAGAGACCCAGTACTTC.

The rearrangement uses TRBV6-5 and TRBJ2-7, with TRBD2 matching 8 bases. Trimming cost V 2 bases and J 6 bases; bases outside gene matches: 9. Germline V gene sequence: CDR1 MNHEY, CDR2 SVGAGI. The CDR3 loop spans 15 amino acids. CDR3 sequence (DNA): TGTGCCAGCAGTTACCCGGGAGGGGGAGGATCCGAGCAGTACTTC. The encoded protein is CASSYPGGGGSEQYF.

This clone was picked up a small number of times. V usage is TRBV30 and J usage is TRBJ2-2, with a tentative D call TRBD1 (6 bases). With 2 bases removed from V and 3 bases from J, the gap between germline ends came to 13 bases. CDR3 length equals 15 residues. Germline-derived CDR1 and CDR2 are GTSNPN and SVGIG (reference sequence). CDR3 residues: CAWSPGALYTGELFF. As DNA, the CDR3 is TGTGCCTGGAGTCCAGGGGCCCTATACACCGGGGAGCTGTTTTTT.

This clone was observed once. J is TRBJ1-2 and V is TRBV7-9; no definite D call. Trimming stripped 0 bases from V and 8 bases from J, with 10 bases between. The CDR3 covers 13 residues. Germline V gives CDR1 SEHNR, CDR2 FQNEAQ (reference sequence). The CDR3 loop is CASSLAGDGGYTF. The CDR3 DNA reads TGTGCCAGCAGCTTAGCAGGTGACGGGGGCTACACCTTC.

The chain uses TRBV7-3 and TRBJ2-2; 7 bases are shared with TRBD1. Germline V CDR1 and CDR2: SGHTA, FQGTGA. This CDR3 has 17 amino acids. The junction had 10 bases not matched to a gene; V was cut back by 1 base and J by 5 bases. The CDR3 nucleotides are TGTGCCAGCAGCTTAAGTATTGACAGGGTGATTACCGGGGAGCTGTTTTTT. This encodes CASSLSIDRVITGELFF. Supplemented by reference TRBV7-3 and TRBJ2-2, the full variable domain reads GAGVSQTPSNKVTEKGKYVELRCDPISGHTALYWYRQSLGQGPEFLIYFQGTGAADDSGLPNDRFFAVRPEGSVSTLKIQRTERGDSAVYLCASSLSIDRVITGELFFGEGSRLTVL.